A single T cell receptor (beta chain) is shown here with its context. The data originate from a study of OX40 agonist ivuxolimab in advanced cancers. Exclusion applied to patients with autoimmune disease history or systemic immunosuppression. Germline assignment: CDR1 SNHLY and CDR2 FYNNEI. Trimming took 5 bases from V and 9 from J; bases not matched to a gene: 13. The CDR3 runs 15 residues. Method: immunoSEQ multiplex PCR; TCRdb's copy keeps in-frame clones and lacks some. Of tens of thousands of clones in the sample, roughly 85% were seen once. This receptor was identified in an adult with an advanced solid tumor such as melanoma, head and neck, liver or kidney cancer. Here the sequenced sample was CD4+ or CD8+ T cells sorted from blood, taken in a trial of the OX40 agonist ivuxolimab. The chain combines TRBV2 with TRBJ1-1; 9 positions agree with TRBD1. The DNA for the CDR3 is TGTGCCAGCAGTAACGGACAGGGGTGGGGTGGGAAAGCTTTCTTT. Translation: CASSNGQGWGGKAFF.